This entry concerns a single T cell receptor beta chain. The antigen remains unidentified. V gave up 6 bases and J gave up 0 bases, with 15 bases separating them. The CDR3 consists of 16 residues. Germline values: CDR1 LGHNA, CDR2 YNFKEQ. The repertoire was sequenced with immunoSEQ multiplex PCR; TCRdb's copy has only in-frame clones and lacks some. The table lists roughly 90,000 clones, roughly 85% of them singletons. The entry originates in a study of OX40 agonist ivuxolimab in advanced cancers. Whole-study context: Every 2 weeks, ivuxolimab was infused into the patients intravenously at between 0.01 and 10 mg/kg. Mean age approximately 61 years, range roughly 20 to 85; about 85% male.

Study results and caveats: Expanded clones were, on average, more numerous among CD8+ T cells than CD4+. Antigen specificity of clonally expanded peripheral T cells was not established.

The chain carries TRBV4-2 and TRBJ2-1; TRBD2 might be the D (6 bases). Specimen: CD4+ or CD8+ T cells sorted from blood, collected in a trial of the OX40 agonist ivuxolimab. The receptor was isolated from an adult with an advanced solid tumor such as melanoma, head and neck, liver or kidney cancer. The DNA for the CDR3 is TGTGCCAGCAGTTTCATTAGCGGTAGCTCCTACAATGAGCAGTTCTTC. The encoded protein is CASSFISGSSYNEQFF.